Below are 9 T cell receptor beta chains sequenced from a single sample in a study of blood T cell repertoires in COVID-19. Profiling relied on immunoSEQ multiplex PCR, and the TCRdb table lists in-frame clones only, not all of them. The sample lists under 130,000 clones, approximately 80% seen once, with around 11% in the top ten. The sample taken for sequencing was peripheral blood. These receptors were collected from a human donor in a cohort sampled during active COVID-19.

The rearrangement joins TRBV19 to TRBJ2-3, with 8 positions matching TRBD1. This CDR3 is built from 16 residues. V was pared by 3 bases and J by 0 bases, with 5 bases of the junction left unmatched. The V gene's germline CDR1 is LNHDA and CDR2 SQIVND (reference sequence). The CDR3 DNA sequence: TGTGCCAGTAGTATTTCGTGGACAGGGAGCACAGATACGCAGTATTTT. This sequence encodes CASSISWTGSTDTQYF.

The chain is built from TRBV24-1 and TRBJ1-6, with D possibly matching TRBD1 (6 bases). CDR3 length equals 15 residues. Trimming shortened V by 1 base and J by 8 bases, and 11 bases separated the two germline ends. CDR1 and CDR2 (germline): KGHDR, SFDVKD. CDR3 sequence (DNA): TGTGCCACCAGTGATTTAGGGGGTTGTTATTCACCCCTCCACTTT. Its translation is CATSDLGGCYSPLHF.

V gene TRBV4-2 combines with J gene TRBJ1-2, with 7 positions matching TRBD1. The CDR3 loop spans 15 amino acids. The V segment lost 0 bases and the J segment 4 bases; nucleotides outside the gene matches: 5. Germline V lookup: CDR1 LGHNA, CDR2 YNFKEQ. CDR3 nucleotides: TGTGCCAGCAGCCAAGACTCGGGACAGCTCTATGGCTACACCTTC. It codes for CASSQDSGQLYGYTF.

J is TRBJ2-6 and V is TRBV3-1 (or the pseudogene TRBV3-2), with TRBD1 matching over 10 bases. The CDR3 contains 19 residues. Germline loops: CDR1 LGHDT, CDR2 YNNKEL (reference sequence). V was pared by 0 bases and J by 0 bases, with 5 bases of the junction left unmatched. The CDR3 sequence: CASSQEVTGGYSGANVLTF. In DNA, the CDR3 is TGTGCCAGCAGCCAAGAGGTGACAGGGGGCTACTCTGGGGCCAACGTCCTGACTTTC.

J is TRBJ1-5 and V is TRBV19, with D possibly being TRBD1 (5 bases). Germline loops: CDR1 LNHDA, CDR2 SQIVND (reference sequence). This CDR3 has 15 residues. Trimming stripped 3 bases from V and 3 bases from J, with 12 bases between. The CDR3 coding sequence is TGTGCCAGTAGTATTGGGCAGGGCAACAATCAGCCCCAGCATTTT. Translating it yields CASSIGQGNNQPQHF.

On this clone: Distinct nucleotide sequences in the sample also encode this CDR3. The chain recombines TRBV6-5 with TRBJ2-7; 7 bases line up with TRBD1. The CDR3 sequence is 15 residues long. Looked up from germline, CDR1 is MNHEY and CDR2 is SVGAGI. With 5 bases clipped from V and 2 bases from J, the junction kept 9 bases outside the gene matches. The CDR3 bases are TGTGCCAGCAGTCTATTAGAACAGGGGACCTACGAGCAGTACTTC. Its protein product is CASSLLEQGTYEQYF.

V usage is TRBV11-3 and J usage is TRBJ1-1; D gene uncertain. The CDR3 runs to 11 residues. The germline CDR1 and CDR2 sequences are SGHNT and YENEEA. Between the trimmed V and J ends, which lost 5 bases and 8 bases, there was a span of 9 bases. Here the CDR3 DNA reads TGTGCCAGCAGCCGTGGGAGGGAAGCTTTCTTT. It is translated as CASSRGREAFF.

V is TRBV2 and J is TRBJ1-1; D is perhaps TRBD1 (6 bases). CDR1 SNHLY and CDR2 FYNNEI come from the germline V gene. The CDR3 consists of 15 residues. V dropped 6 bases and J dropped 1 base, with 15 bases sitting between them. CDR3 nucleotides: TGTGCCAGCAGCCTCGCCGGGACACCGAACACTGAAGCTTTCTTT. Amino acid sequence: CASSLAGTPNTEAFF.

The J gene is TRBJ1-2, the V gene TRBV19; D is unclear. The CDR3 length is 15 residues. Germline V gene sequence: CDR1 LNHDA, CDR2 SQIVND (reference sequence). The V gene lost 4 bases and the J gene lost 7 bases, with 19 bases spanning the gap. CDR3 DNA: TGTGCCAGTAGTAAAGACCAATTGGCCTCGGGTGGCTACACCTTC. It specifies CASSKDQLASGGYTF.